The present TCR beta chain was sequenced within a study of radiation and T cells in renal cell carcinoma. Study results and caveats: Without pretreatment biopsies, baseline tumor clonotype presence was undetermined.

Repertoires were generated with immunoSEQ multiplex PCR, while TCRdb's copy carries only in-frame clones and drops some. Of over 60,000 clones in the sample, approximately 87% were seen once. Time point denoted: blood 4 weeks post-SBRT, at nephrectomy. The treatment denotes: 15 Gy SBRT to primary tumor, nephrectomy 4 weeks later. Serial blood draws occurred at baseline and 2 and 4 weeks post-SBRT. Germline V CDR1 and CDR2: SGHRS, YFSETQ. The CDR3 contains 11 residues. V lost 4 bases, J lost 6 bases, and 6 bases lay in between. This clone has more than one count but fewer than ten. Its matching antigen is unknown.

The V gene is TRBV5-1, the J gene TRBJ2-3; D is ambiguous. The material was blood, obtained from a patient whose treatment included radiotherapy and nephrectomy. The clonotype was recovered from a woman aged 60 to 75 with renal cell carcinoma. The CDR3, as DNA: TGCGCCAGCAGCACCAGGGATACGCAGTATTTT. It yields the protein CASSTRDTQYF. Together with reference TRBV5-1 and TRBJ2-3, the CDR3 gives the full variable domain: KAGVTQTPRYLIKTRGQQVTLSCSPISGHRSVSWYQQTPGQGLQFLFEYFSETQRNKGNFPGRFSGRQFSNSRSEMNVSTLELGDSALYLCASSTRDTQYFGPGTRLTVL.